This T cell receptor beta chain was observed in a study of blood T cell repertoires in COVID-19. Background on the study: COVID-19 samples from acute and convalescent phases originated in the United States, Italy and Spain.

The CDR3 contains 12 residues. The germline CDR1 and CDR2 sequences are MNHEY and SVGAGI. Germline trimming cut 8 bases from V and 4 bases from J; bases unmatched to any gene: 4. Study processing details: Reference gene primers were amplified, and this amplification served to estimate nucleated cell counts. Generated by immunoSEQ multiplex PCR, the TCRdb table keeps only in-frame clones and is missing some. The V and J calls and the clone size are those of that table, but D and trimming were determined from the DNA. There are 160,000 or so clones in the sample; about 81% occur only once, and 11% lies in the top ten.

The chain couples TRBV6-5 to TRBJ2-5; TRBD1 matches at 7 bases. The sample taken for sequencing was peripheral blood. This sequence originates from a man in his 60s with active or convalescent COVID-19. For the CDR3, the DNA is TGTGCCAGCTGGGCAGGGGGAGAGACCCAGTACTTC. Its translation is CASWAGGETQYF.